Presented here are 15 T cell receptor beta chains from one specimen sequenced in a study of cytomegalovirus exposure and HLA in healthy donors (TCRdb year 2017). The library was obtained by the immunoSEQ multiplex PCR assay. A mixture of 60 forward primers for TCR Vbeta segments and 13 reverse primers for TCR Jbeta segments was used in the multiplex PCR. Not all clones reach the TCRdb copy of this immuneACCESS table, which keeps in-frame sequences only. Checked studies attribute under half of the gap to unresolved V genes and leave the rest unexplained. This sample holds approximately 190,000 clones; approximately 80% were observed only once. Of the sample, roughly 3.6% falls within the top ten clones. Sequencing used PBMCs. Receptors originate from a man aged 35 to 55 in good health and CMV-seropositive.

This clone has a single count. V is TRBV11-2 and J is TRBJ1-4, with TRBD1 as a possible D gene (5 bases). The CDR3 extends over 16 amino acids. CDR1 and CDR2 from the germline V gene are SGHAT and FQNNGV. The ends were cut back, 5 bases at V and 5 bases at J, with 18 bases in the middle. CDR3 sequence: CASSRDAWTLNEKLFF. CDR3 coding DNA: TGTGCCAGCAGCCGCGATGCCTGGACACTAAATGAAAAACTGTTTTTT.

The chain uses TRBV6-5 and TRBJ2-5, with D possibly being TRBD2 (6 bases). Germline V gives CDR1 MNHEY, CDR2 SVGAGI. Trimming took 5 bases from V and 5 from J, leaving 15 bases between them. The CDR3 is 14 amino acids. CDR3 residues: CASSEGGRGETQYF. Here the CDR3 DNA reads TGTGCCAGCAGTGAAGGAGGGCGGGGTGAGACCCAGTACTTC.

The V and J genes are TRBV6-5 and TRBJ2-3; D is perhaps TRBD1 (6 bases). V was cut by 0 bases and J by 6 bases, with 13 bases left in between. The CDR3 has 15 amino acids. The germline gives CDR1 MNHEY, CDR2 SVGAGI. CDR3 sequence: CASSYSEAQGDTQYF. The CDR3 coding sequence is TGTGCCAGCAGTTACTCGGAGGCTCAGGGGGATACGCAGTATTTT.

This chain connects TRBV9 to TRBJ2-1; a weak D match, TRBD2 (6 bases). V lost 4 bases to trimming and J lost 6 bases, with 17 bases between them. Germline V gene data show CDR1 as SGDLS and CDR2 as YYNGEE. The CDR3 contains 15 residues. The CDR3 DNA sequence: TGTGCCAGCAGCCCCCTTGGGGGGAGCTCCAATGAGCAGTTCTTC. As protein: CASSPLGGSSNEQFF.

The chain joins TRBV10-3 to TRBJ2-5; 7 positions match TRBD2. From germline, CDR1 is ENHRY and CDR2 SYGVKD. Trimming took 10 bases from V and 1 from J; bases not matched to a gene: 9. The CDR3 totals 14 residues. CDR3 DNA: TGTGCCAGCCGAGACGGCGGGGGCCAAGAGACCCAGTACTTC. Amino acid sequence: CASRDGGGQETQYF.

The sample holds a few counts of this clone. This chain joins TRBV4-3 and TRBJ2-3; the D gene is possibly TRBD2 (5 bases). Trimming shortened V by 3 bases and J by 7 bases, and 17 bases separated the two germline ends. Germline CDR1 and CDR2: LGHNA and YSLEER. The CDR3 length is 15 residues. The CDR3 sequence: CASSHLTSRGNTQYF. For the CDR3, the DNA is TGCGCCAGCAGCCATCTGACATCGCGAGGGAATACGCAGTATTTT.

The V and J genes are TRBV5-1 and TRBJ1-6; possible D gene TRBD1, 6 bases. CDR1 SGHRS and CDR2 YFSETQ come from the germline V gene. The CDR3 totals 14 residues. The V gene lost 5 bases and the J gene lost 8 bases, with 14 bases spanning the gap. The CDR3 DNA reads TGCGCCAGCAGACCGGACAGCTTCTATTCACCCCTCCACTTT. Amino acids: CASRPDSFYSPLHF.

The CDR3 loop reads CASTIGQGGPDTQYF. The DNA of the CDR3 is TGTGCCAGCACAATAGGACAGGGAGGCCCAGATACGCAGTATTTT. This sequence joins TRBV6-1 and TRBJ2-3; TRBD1 agrees at 8 bases. Unmatched junction bases numbered 10, after V lost 7 bases and J lost 4 bases. CDR1 is MNHNS and CDR2 is SASEGT in the germline V gene. This CDR3 has 15 amino acids.

The J gene is TRBJ2-1, the V gene TRBV7-9; 8 bases are a match to TRBD1. The CDR3 loop spans 16 amino acids. After removal of 5 bases from V and 2 bases from J, the junction contained 8 bases not matched to a gene. Germline V gene sequence: CDR1 SEHNR, CDR2 FQNEAQ (reference sequence). CDR3 residues: CASSPDGQGAYNEQFF. The CDR3 coding sequence is TGTGCCAGCAGCCCCGACGGACAGGGTGCCTACAATGAGCAGTTCTTC.

The V and J genes are TRBV21-1 and TRBJ1-5; the D segment call TRBD1 is taken from the table without a DNA check. TRBV21-1 is annotated as a pseudogene. The CDR3 is made up of 15 amino acids. Here the CDR3 DNA reads TGTGCCAGCAGCAAAGAGTTAGGGGGCTGTCAGCCCCAGCATTTT. Translation gives CASSKELGGCQPQHF.

The chain has TRBV5-1 and TRBJ2-5, with D uncertain. This CDR3 spans 14 amino acids. Trimming took off 2 bases at V and 0 bases at J, with 8 bases between the two ends. The V gene's germline CDR1 is SGHRS and CDR2 YFSETQ. The CDR3 is CASSFSQNQETQYF. In DNA form, the CDR3 reads TGCGCCAGCAGCTTTTCCCAGAACCAAGAGACCCAGTACTTC.

The chain carries TRBV4-2 and TRBJ1-2; TRBD1 might be the D (5 bases). Germline values: CDR1 LGHNA, CDR2 YNFKEQ. The germline V and J ends were trimmed by 0 bases and 8 bases, with 16 bases remaining between them. This CDR3 is built from 15 residues. CDR3 in amino acids: CASSQEQGPSRGYTF. The CDR3 DNA sequence: TGTGCCAGCAGCCAAGAGCAGGGTCCCTCGAGAGGCTACACCTTC.

This clone was detected a few times. CDR3 nucleotides: TGTGCCAGCAGCGCAGGGGAGGGTAGCGTCGAGCAGTACTTC. It translates to CASSAGEGSVEQYF. This sequence joins TRBV9 and TRBJ2-7; TRBD2 might be the D (7 bases). V was shortened by 3 bases and J by 6 bases, with 16 bases between the two germline ends. The CDR3 sequence is 14 residues long. Germline V gene sequence: CDR1 SGDLS, CDR2 YYNGEE.

J is TRBJ1-6 and V is TRBV12-5, with 7 positions matching TRBD1. J was trimmed by 6 bases and V by 7 bases; bases with no gene match: 6. The CDR3 spans 14 residues. Germline values: CDR1 LGHNT, CDR2 FRNRAP. The CDR3 DNA sequence: TGTGCTAGTGACGCGGGACAGATTAATTCACCCCTCCACTTT. It codes for CASDAGQINSPLHF.

The rearrangement uses TRBV10-3 and TRBJ2-3; TRBD2 matches at 7 bases. Germline assignment: CDR1 ENHRY and CDR2 SYGVKD. Trimming removed 4 bases from V and 5 bases from J; junction bases left unmatched: 9. The CDR3 extends over 15 amino acids. This chain's CDR3 is CAISGSARELDTQYF. CDR3 nucleotides: TGTGCCATCAGTGGGTCGGCGCGGGAGTTAGATACGCAGTATTTT.